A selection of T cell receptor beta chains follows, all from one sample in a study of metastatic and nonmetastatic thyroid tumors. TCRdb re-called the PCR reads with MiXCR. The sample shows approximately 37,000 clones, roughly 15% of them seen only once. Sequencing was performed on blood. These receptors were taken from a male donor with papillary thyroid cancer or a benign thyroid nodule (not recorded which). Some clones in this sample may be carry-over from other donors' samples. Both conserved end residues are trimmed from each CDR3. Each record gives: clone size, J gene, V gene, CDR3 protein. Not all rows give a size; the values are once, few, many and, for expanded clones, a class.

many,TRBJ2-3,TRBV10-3,ATAGSTDTQY
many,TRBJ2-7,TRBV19,ASSILAGENEQY
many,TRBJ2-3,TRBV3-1,ASTTGAGGTDTQY
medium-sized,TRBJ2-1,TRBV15,ASSGLAGEEQF
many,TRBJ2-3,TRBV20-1,SGADFTDTQY
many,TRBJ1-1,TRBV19,ASSIDGISTEAF
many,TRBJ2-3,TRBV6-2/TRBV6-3,ASSLLAGAVSDTQY
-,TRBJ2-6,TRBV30,AWSVGVGANVLT
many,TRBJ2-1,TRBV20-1,SARGGQPGFWNEQF
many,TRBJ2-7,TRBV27,ASSLTGRGSYEQY
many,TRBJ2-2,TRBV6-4,ASSLRETGELF
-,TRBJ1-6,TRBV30,AWIEDPGTPLH
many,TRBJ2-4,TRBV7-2,ASSPKEAKNIQY
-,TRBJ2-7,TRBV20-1,SARDLAGGPWY
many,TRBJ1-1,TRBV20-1,SAPGGTGARNTEAF
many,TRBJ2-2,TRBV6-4,ASSRDLNTGELF
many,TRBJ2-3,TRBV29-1,SVVLSTDTQY
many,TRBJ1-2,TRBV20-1,SVAIQGRYYGYT
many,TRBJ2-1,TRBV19,ASSIEGNEQF
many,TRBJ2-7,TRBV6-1,ASRTLGEQY